This entry features one T cell receptor beta chain sequence. Other DNA variants within this sample encode the same CDR3. Assay used: immunoSEQ multiplex PCR; TCRdb lists only in-frame clones, some missing. The sample shows fewer than 350,000 clones, about 87% of them seen only once. The record originates from a study of blood T cell repertoires in COVID-19. Turning to the study itself: Whether acute or convalescent, the COVID-19 samples came from the United States, Italy and Spain.

Germline V gene data show CDR1 as GTSNPN and CDR2 as SVGIG (reference sequence). The CDR3 is 15 residues long. Trimming took 4 bases from V and 3 from J; bases not matched to a gene: 8. The receptor comes from a woman aged 45 to 65 who had recovered from COVID-19. Sequenced material: peripheral blood. V is TRBV30 and J is TRBJ1-5; 8 bases are a match to TRBD1. The CDR3 sequence is CAWTRDRGPNQPQHF. The CDR3 DNA follows: TGTGCCTGGACCAGAGACAGGGGACCCAATCAGCCCCAGCATTTT. The full variable domain, completed using reference TRBV30 and TRBJ1-5, is SQTIHQWPATLVQPVGSPLSLECTVEGTSNPNLYWYRQAAGRGLQLLFYSVGIGQISSEVPQNLSASRPQDRQFILSSKKLLLSDSGFYLCAWTRDRGPNQPQHFGDGTRLSIL.